This T cell receptor (beta chain) was sequenced in a study of identifying expanded T cells in peripheral blood. Notes on the study in general: Clone count variance between roughly 2-week samples rose with total template count. Technical replicates showed around 1.2 changed clones; two weeks 15 to 20; four weeks 19.

Profiling relied on immunoSEQ multiplex PCR, and the TCRdb table lists in-frame clones only, not all of them. The sample holds about 80,000 clones, approximately 90% seen once. The CDR3 has 15 amino acids. The germline V gene encodes CDR1 SNHLY and CDR2 FYNNEI. The ends were cut back, 7 bases at V and 3 bases at J, with 16 bases in the middle. Healthy donors had no documented immune events, such as infections, while sampled. As concerns this clone: Its antigen remains unknown.

The material sequenced was blood. The receptor was derived from a person aged 18-69 years in good health. The V and J genes are TRBV2 and TRBJ2-1; D may correspond to TRBD1 or TRBD2 (5 bases each). The CDR3 nucleotides read TGTGCCAGCAACGGGCCTGGGACCATCTACAATGAGCAGTTCTTC. Amino acids: CASNGPGTIYNEQFF. The variable domain in full, with the rest retrieved from reference TRBV2 and TRBJ2-1, is EPEVTQTPSHQVTQMGQEVILRCVPISNHLYFYWYRQILGQKVEFLVSFYNNEISEKSEIFDDQFSVERPDGSNFTLKIRSTKLEDSAMYFCASNGPGTIYNEQFFGPGTRLTVL.